These 14 T cell receptor beta chains were all obtained from the same sample, sequenced in a study of cytomegalovirus exposure and HLA in healthy donors. The PCR employed 60 Vbeta primers together with 13 Jbeta primers. The assay was immunoSEQ multiplex PCR, and TCRdb's table has in-frame clones only and misses some. The table shows 85,000 to 130,000 clones, with approximately 80% occurring only once. The sequencing sample was made of PBMCs. These receptors all come from a man aged 60 to 69 in good health and CMV-seronegative.

CDR3: CASTRQGAMNTEAFF. The CDR3 DNA reads TGTGCCAGTACCAGACAGGGGGCGATGAACACTGAAGCTTTCTTT. V and J are TRBV19 and TRBJ1-1; 10 bases align to TRBD1. This CDR3 is 15 amino acids long. Per the germline V gene, CDR1 is LNHDA and CDR2 is SQIVND (reference sequence). V was pared by 7 bases and J by 0 bases, with 5 bases of the junction left unmatched.

The chain is built from TRBV13 and TRBJ2-1; 8 bases match TRBD2. The CDR3 spans 17 residues. The V segment lost 0 bases and the J segment 7 bases; nucleotides outside the gene matches: 11. The germline CDR1 and CDR2 sequences are PRHDT and FYEKMQ (reference sequence). The CDR3 DNA reads as TGTGCCAGCAGCTTAGGAGGCTCTAGCGGGCCACCTAATGAGCAGTTCTTC. Protein: CASSLGGSSGPPNEQFF.

This clone occurred once. The chain recombines TRBV7-7 with TRBJ2-2; 7 positions agree with TRBD1. The CDR3 totals 14 residues. V was clipped by 5 bases and J by 6 bases; unmatched bases: 6. Germline V lookup: CDR1 SSHAT, CDR2 FNYEAQ (reference sequence). For the CDR3, the DNA is TGTGCCAGCAGCCGTACAGGGGCCCCCGGGGAGCTGTTTTTT. As protein: CASSRTGAPGELFF.

J is TRBJ1-2 and V is TRBV5-5; D is perhaps TRBD1 (5 bases). The CDR3 extends over 16 amino acids. V was pared by 0 bases and J by 2 bases, with 14 bases between. Germline V gene lookup returns CDR1 SGHKS and CDR2 YYEKEE (reference sequence). This chain's CDR3 is CASSLGGQGANYGYTF. The CDR3 bases are TGTGCCAGCAGCTTGGGGGGTCAGGGTGCGAACTATGGCTACACCTTC. The full variable domain, rest sourced from reference TRBV5-5 and TRBJ1-2, is DAGVTQSPTHLIKTRGQQVTLRCSPISGHKSVSWYQQVLGQGPQFIFQYYEKEERGRGNFPDRFSARQFPNYSSELNVNALLLGDSALYLCASSLGGQGANYGYTFGSGTRLTVV.

This clone was seen once. V gene TRBV4-3 combines with J gene TRBJ1-4; 8 nucleotides line up with TRBD1. This CDR3 spans 15 amino acids. With V trimmed by 0 bases and J by 10 bases, 7 bases remained unmatched. Germline V CDR1 and CDR2: LGHNA, YSLEER. In DNA form, the CDR3 reads TGCGCCAGCAGCCAAGATCCCCAGGGGGCTGGAAAACTGTTTTTT. It codes for CASSQDPQGAGKLFF.

The rearrangement joins TRBV10-3 to TRBJ1-1; D remains unclear. Germline-derived CDR1 and CDR2 are ENHRY and SYGVKD. With 10 bases removed from V and 3 bases from J, the gap between germline ends came to 15 bases. This CDR3 is built from 13 residues. In DNA, the CDR3 is TGTGCCACCCTGCCAAGAACGGACACTGAAGCTTTCTTT. It encodes CATLPRTDTEAFF.

This clone was detected only a few times. J is TRBJ2-1 and V is TRBV5-4, with 8 nucleotides matching TRBD2. With V trimmed by 2 bases and J by 2 bases, 3 bases remained unmatched. Germline V gives CDR1 SGHNT, CDR2 YYREEE (reference sequence). The CDR3 extends over 15 amino acids. CDR3 coding DNA: TGTGCCAGCAGCTTTAGCGGGGTTACCTACAATGAGCAGTTCTTC. It codes for CASSFSGVTYNEQFF.

J is TRBJ1-2 and V is TRBV2; perhaps TRBD1 as D (6 bases). The CDR3 totals 14 residues. V was pared by 6 bases and J by 9 bases, with 20 bases between. Germline CDR1 reads SNHLY; CDR2 reads FYNNEI. The CDR3 nucleotides are TGTGCCAGCAGACCGGGGGGGGGCATCGGTAGCTACACCTTC. Its protein is CASRPGGGIGSYTF.

The chain links TRBV7-9 to TRBJ1-1; D is perhaps TRBD1 (6 bases). The CDR3 runs to 13 residues. Germline V lookup: CDR1 SEHNR, CDR2 FQNEAQ (reference sequence). V lost 6 bases, J lost 4 bases, and 12 bases lay in between. The CDR3 bases are TGTGCCAGCAGACCACAGGGTGGCACTGAAGCTTTCTTT. Amino acid sequence: CASRPQGGTEAFF.

The chain combines TRBV11-2 with TRBJ2-7; TRBD2 agrees at 7 bases. With V trimmed by 2 bases and J by 2 bases, 6 bases remained unmatched. The CDR3 sequence is 15 residues long. The germline CDR1 and CDR2 sequences are SGHAT and FQNNGV. This CDR3 reads CASSLKWEGAYEQYV. In DNA, the CDR3 is TGTGCCAGCAGCTTAAAATGGGAGGGAGCCTACGAGCAGTACGTC.

The rearrangement links TRBV5-4 to TRBJ1-1, with 8 bases identical to TRBD1. The CDR3 extends over 16 amino acids. The V segment lost 4 bases and the J segment 2 bases; nucleotides outside the gene matches: 10. Germline lookup yields CDR1 SGHNT and CDR2 YYREEE (reference sequence). CDR3 loop: CASSQVPGQVNTEAFF. CDR3 nucleotides: TGTGCCAGCAGCCAAGTACCGGGACAGGTAAACACTGAAGCTTTCTTT.

This clone was seen once. The chain carries TRBV9 and TRBJ1-1, with 8 bases lining up with TRBD1. The V gene's germline CDR1 is SGDLS and CDR2 YYNGEE. V was pared by 4 bases and J by 0 bases, with 5 bases of the junction left unmatched. The CDR3 runs to 15 residues. As DNA, the CDR3 is TGTGCCAGCAGCCCACCGGGACAGGTGAACACTGAAGCTTTCTTT. Residues: CASSPPGQVNTEAFF.

The chain recombines TRBV19 with TRBJ2-1; perhaps TRBD1 as D (5 bases). Trimming left V 3 bases short and J 8 bases short, with 17 bases between. This CDR3 is 15 amino acids long. Germline V gene lookup returns CDR1 LNHDA and CDR2 SQIVND (reference sequence). The CDR3 is CASSIWGTTNHEQFF. DNA for the CDR3: TGTGCCAGTAGTATTTGGGGCACCACCAACCATGAGCAGTTCTTC.

This clone was found a few times. In DNA form, the CDR3 reads TGTGCCAGCAGCTTAGCAGATTACGAGCAGTACTTC. Translated: CASSLADYEQYF. The V and J genes are TRBV13 and TRBJ2-7; no clear D. The CDR3 covers 12 residues. Germline values: CDR1 PRHDT, CDR2 FYEKMQ (reference sequence). Trimming shortened V by 1 base and J by 4 bases, and 5 bases separated the two germline ends.